This entry concerns a single T cell receptor (beta chain). The sample comes from a study of siplizumab effects on memory and regulatory T cells. The V end lost 5 bases, the J end lost 4 bases, and 6 bases lay between the germline ends. CDR3 size: 11 residues. Germline values: CDR1 MNHNS, CDR2 SASEGT. TCRdb's copy holds only in-frame clones and misses some; the assay was immunoSEQ multiplex PCR. The data contain 75,000 to 100,000 clones, roughly 94% of them singletons. The sample was non-Treg CD4+ T cells sorted from blood. The chain uses TRBV6-1 and TRBJ2-7; D gene uncertain. This sequence was found in a human donor in good health. The CDR3 region is CASSYDYEQYF. CDR3 nucleotides: TGTGCCAGCAGTTACGATTACGAGCAGTACTTC.